The source of this TCR beta chain is a study of graft-versus-host responses after intestinal transplantation. Study background: Multivisceral, liver-intestinal, or isolated intestinal grafts were transplanted into recipients. Induction using anti-thymocyte globulin, followed by tacrolimus and steroids for two to four years, was given to all recipients. Study findings and constraints: Some GvH clones were seen earlier in gut or blood, suggesting intestinal origin.

This clone is a singleton in its sample. The target antigen is unknown. The assay was immunoSEQ multiplex PCR, and TCRdb's table has in-frame clones only and misses some. The data hold about 120,000 clones, with 90% to 95% observed a single time. The germline CDR1 and CDR2 sequences are MNHEY and SVGAGI. The CDR3 is 15 residues long. With 5 bases removed from V and 5 bases from J, the gap between germline ends came to 18 bases. The receptor was isolated from a human donor who received an intestinal transplant. The rearrangement joins TRBV6-5 to TRBJ2-5, with D possibly matching TRBD2 (5 bases). Sequenced material: unstimulated CD8+ T cells sorted from spleen or lymph node cells, taken before intestinal transplant. In DNA form, the CDR3 reads TGTGCCAGCAGTAAGACCGGGTCGTCGGGGGAGACCCAGTACTTC. Protein sequence: CASSKTGSSGETQYF.